The 15 T cell receptor beta chains reported below all come from one sample, sequenced in a study of blood T cell repertoires in COVID-19 (dated by TCRdb to between 2020 and 2021). Library prep was done by the immunoSEQ multiplex PCR assay. TCRdb re-hosts the immuneACCESS table, in-frame sequences only. Its copies lack some clones; in the studies checked, an unresolved V gene accounts for under half of them, and the cause for the rest is not known. For this sample the table gives about 330,000 clones, of which about 91% were detected only once. Approximately 10% of the sample belongs to the ten largest clones. The sequencing sample was made of peripheral blood. The receptors were gathered from a man under 40 with COVID-19, enrolled during active disease.

This chain links TRBV9 with TRBJ2-3; 14 bases are a match to TRBD2. V trimming: 4 bases; J trimming: 2 bases; junction bases outside the gene matches: 12. Germline CDR1 is SGDLS and CDR2 is YYNGEE. The CDR3 is 19 residues long. CDR3 amino acids: CASSFGTSGRRGATDTQYF. CDR3 nucleotides: TGTGCCAGCAGCTTTGGGACTAGCGGGAGAAGAGGGGCCACAGATACGCAGTATTTT.

This chain connects TRBV3-1 (or the pseudogene TRBV3-2) to TRBJ2-5; D gene unclear. The CDR3 spans 12 residues. Trimming shortened V by 7 bases and J by 0 bases, and 6 bases separated the two germline ends. CDR1 LGHDT and CDR2 YNNKEL come from the germline V gene (reference sequence). CDR3 DNA sequence: TGTGCCAGCACCGGGTACCAAGAGACCCAGTACTTC. Amino acid sequence: CASTGYQETQYF.

J is TRBJ2-3 and V is TRBV30; D gene ambiguous. Germline V gives CDR1 GTSNPN, CDR2 SVGIG (reference sequence). Trimming cost V 4 bases and J 4 bases, with 12 bases left between them. The CDR3 runs to 13 residues. The CDR3 is CAWTGFIPDTQYF. The CDR3 region has the DNA TGTGCCTGGACAGGTTTTATCCCAGATACGCAGTATTTT.

This clone was recorded a few times. The rearrangement links TRBV7-9 to TRBJ1-6; a weak D match, TRBD1 (5 bases). Trimming stripped 0 bases from V and 6 bases from J, with 9 bases between. CDR1 SEHNR and CDR2 FQNEAQ come from the germline V gene (reference sequence). This CDR3 region has 15 residues. The CDR3 reads CASSLAGQGNSPLHF. The DNA for the CDR3 is TGTGCCAGCAGCTTAGCGGGCCAGGGTAATTCACCCCTCCACTTT.

The CDR3 coding sequence is TGTGCCAGCAGCCAATCGCAGGCCCTCTCTGGAAACACCATATATTTT. This sequence encodes CASSQSQALSGNTIYF. The chain recombines TRBV16 with TRBJ1-3; D is ambiguous. CDR3 length equals 16 residues. V shed 0 bases and J shed 0 bases, with 9 bases lying between them. Germline V CDR1 and CDR2: KGHSY, FQNENV.

The gene calls are TRBV6-5 and TRBJ1-5; 9 bases align to TRBD1. With V trimmed by 2 bases and J by 10 bases, 9 bases remained unmatched. The CDR3 spans 15 residues. Per germline, CDR1 MNHEY and CDR2 SVGAGI. As DNA, the CDR3 is TGTGCCAGCAGTTACACGGGACAGGGCGGAGGTCCCCAGCATTTT. This encodes CASSYTGQGGGPQHF.

The chain carries TRBV5-6 and TRBJ1-6; 9 bases map to TRBD1. The J segment lost 7 bases and the V segment lost 2 bases, leaving 4 bases of the junction unmatched. The CDR3 spans 15 residues. Germline values: CDR1 SGHDT, CDR2 YYEEEE. As DNA, the CDR3 is TGTGCCAGCAGCTTAGGGACAGGGACAAATTCACCCCTCCACTTT. Protein sequence: CASSLGTGTNSPLHF.

V and J are TRBV27 and TRBJ1-4, with D possibly matching TRBD1 (5 bases). Germline V gives CDR1 MNHEY, CDR2 SMNVEV (reference sequence). V lost 6 bases and J 8 bases, leaving 22 bases between the germline ends. The CDR3 runs to 16 residues. The CDR3: CASRPVTGVGSEKLFF. CDR3 nucleotides: TGTGCCAGCAGACCCGTTACGGGGGTCGGGAGCGAAAAACTGTTTTTT. The full variable domain, its missing parts supplied by reference TRBV27 and TRBJ1-4, is EAQVTQNPRYLITVTGKKLTVTCSQNMNHEYMSWYRQDPGLGLRQIYYSMNVEVTDKGDVPEGYKVSRKEKRNFPLILESPSPNQTSLYFCASRPVTGVGSEKLFFGSGTQLSVL.

The chain employs TRBV19 and TRBJ1-6, with 7 positions matching TRBD1. CDR3 size: 16 residues. The V gene end was trimmed by 6 bases and the J gene end by 6 bases; junction bases not matched to a gene: 11. Germline CDR1 LNHDA, CDR2 SQIVND (reference sequence). In DNA, the CDR3 is TGTGCCAGTAGCCTGCCTGACAGGGCTCGTAATTCACCCCTCCACTTT. Its protein product is CASSLPDRARNSPLHF.

J is TRBJ1-2 and V is TRBV7-2; tentative D call: TRBD1 (6 bases). The CDR3 runs 14 residues. The ends were cut back, 4 bases at V and 8 bases at J, with 17 bases in the middle. CDR1 and CDR2 (germline): SGHTA, FQGNSA. The chain's CDR3 is CASSSHVTGYGYTF. The CDR3 nucleotides read TGTGCCAGCAGCTCCCACGTTACAGGGTACGGCTACACCTTC.

The chain is built from TRBV7-2 and TRBJ2-7; TRBD1 agrees at 8 bases. Germline values: CDR1 SGHTA, CDR2 FQGNSA. The ends lost 3 bases at V and 2 bases at J; junction bases unmatched: 6. CDR3 length: 15 amino acids. The CDR3 protein is CASSFNRGYPYEQYF. CDR3 coding DNA: TGTGCCAGCAGCTTTAACAGGGGGTATCCCTACGAGCAGTACTTC.

The chain couples TRBV11-3 to TRBJ2-1, with D perhaps TRBD1 (5 bases). Trimming shortened V by 1 base and J by 4 bases, and 11 bases separated the two germline ends. The CDR3 runs 15 residues. From germline, CDR1 is SGHNT and CDR2 YENEEA. The CDR3 reads CASSLAGADYNEQFF. The CDR3 bases are TGTGCCAGCAGCTTAGCTGGGGCGGATTACAATGAGCAGTTCTTC. Supplemented by reference TRBV11-3 and TRBJ2-1, the full variable domain reads EAGVVQSPRYKIIEKKQPVAFWCNPISGHNTLYWYLQNLGQGPELLIRYENEEAVDDSQLPKDRFSAERLKGVDSTLKIQPAELGDSAVYLCASSLAGADYNEQFFGPGTRLTVL.

The chain has TRBV5-1 and TRBJ2-3; 11 positions agree with TRBD2. The CDR3 is 18 residues long. J gave up 1 base and V 2 bases, and 9 bases lay outside the gene matches. The germline gives CDR1 SGHRS, CDR2 YFSETQ. CDR3 sequence reads: CASSLLAGAPQGTDTQYF. The CDR3 nucleotides are TGCGCCAGCAGCTTACTAGCGGGGGCTCCTCAGGGCACAGATACGCAGTATTTT.

The chain carries TRBV18 and TRBJ2-3, with 11 bases identical to TRBD2. Germline V gene data show CDR1 as KGHSH and CDR2 as LQKENI. This CDR3 has 17 residues. Trimming removed 2 bases from V and 3 bases from J; junction bases left unmatched: 7. The chain's CDR3 is CASSPFGTSGGTDTQYF. Here the CDR3 DNA reads TGTGCCAGCTCACCATTCGGCACTAGCGGGGGTACAGATACGCAGTATTTT.

This rearrangement joins TRBV7-2 to TRBJ2-2; 7 bases align to TRBD1. Germline V lookup: CDR1 SGHTA, CDR2 FQGNSA. The V segment lost 5 bases and the J segment 3 bases; nucleotides outside the gene matches: 6. The length of the CDR3 is 15 residues. The CDR3 region is CASSLGTAYTGELFF. CDR3 DNA: TGTGCCAGCAGCCTCGGGACAGCTTACACCGGGGAGCTGTTTTTT.